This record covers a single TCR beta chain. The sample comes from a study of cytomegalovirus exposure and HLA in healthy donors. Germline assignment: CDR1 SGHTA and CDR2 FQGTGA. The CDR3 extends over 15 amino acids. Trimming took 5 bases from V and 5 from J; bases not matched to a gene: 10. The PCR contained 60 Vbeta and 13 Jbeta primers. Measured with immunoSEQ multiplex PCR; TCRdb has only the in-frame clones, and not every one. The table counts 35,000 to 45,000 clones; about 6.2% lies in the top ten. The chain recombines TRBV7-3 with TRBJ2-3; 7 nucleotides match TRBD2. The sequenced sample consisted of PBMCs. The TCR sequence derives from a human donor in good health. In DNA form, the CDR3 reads TGTGCCAGCAGCCCCCAGCGGGGACCACAAGATACGCAGTATTTT. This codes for CASSPQRGPQDTQYF.